Detailed here is one TCR beta chain. Its antigen is currently unknown. These data belong to a study of identical twins. Study outcomes and limitations: Invariant MAIT and iNKT cells could partly confound zero-insertion analyses. The study found excess low generation probability among twin-shared out-of-frame alpha sequences.

With V trimmed by 5 bases and J by 4 bases, 5 bases remained unmatched. Germline values: CDR1 SGHVS, CDR2 FNYEAQ. The CDR3 is 15 amino acids. A universal primer site was created by template switching, with the cDNA bearing unique molecular identifiers. Each CDR3 protein gets one entry after TCRdb re-called the 5' RACE reads with MiXCR. The table shows roughly 500,000 distinct CDR3 sequences, with 22% occurring only once. This same sample was also part of a study on T cells expressing NK-cell markers.

The TCR sequence derives from a woman in her late teens or twenties in good health. The chain uses TRBV7-6 and TRBJ1-4; 9 bases are a match to TRBD1. The material sequenced was CD4+ T cells sorted from blood. The CDR3 nucleotides read TGTGCCAGCAGCGTCCACAGGGGGCTTAATGAAAAACTGTTTTTT. Protein: CASSVHRGLNEKLFF.